Listed below are T cell receptor beta chains from one sample, sequenced in a study of beta chain features in type 1 diabetes. Profiled with immunoSEQ multiplex PCR; TCRdb holds only in-frame clones, not every one. The sample has roughly 350,000 clones, approximately 10% seen once; the top ten hold over 0.015%. Sequenced material: naive CD4+ T cells from blood. These receptors came from a woman in her 30s in good health. CDR3s include the opening cysteine and the closing phenylalanine or tryptophan. A D gene is named only where the DNA matches it firmly. The size field is filled for only some rows; it gives once, few, many or a size class.

CDR3 DNA	CDR3 protein	clone size	V gene	J gene	D gene
TGCAGTGCAGAGATGGAGCATGAGCAGTTCTTC	CSAEMEHEQFF	.	TRBV20-1	TRBJ2-1	.
TGTGCCAGCAGCCTCCTAGTGGGACAGTCCTACGAGCAGTACTTC	CASSLLVGQSYEQYF	.	TRBV11-2	TRBJ2-7	TRBD1
TGTGCCAGCAGCTTCGGACGAGGGGAGACCCAGTACTTC	CASSFGRGETQYF	few	TRBV7-2	TRBJ2-5	.
TGTGCCAGCAGCTTAGGCGGGACAGGGGGCGCCGAGCAGTACTTC	CASSLGGTGGAEQYF	few	TRBV7-2	TRBJ2-7	TRBD1
TGTGCCAGTTGTTCCCCGGGAGTGACTAACAATGAGCAGTTCTTC	CASCSPGVTNNEQFF	few	TRBV19	TRBJ2-1	.
TGTGCCAGCAGCTTAGGGGACGCCCGCGGGGATACGCAGTATTTT	CASSLGDARGDTQYF	.	TRBV13	TRBJ2-3	.
TGCGCCAGCAGCTTAATTTGGGGGCTCACAGATACGCAGTATTTT	CASSLIWGLTDTQYF	.	TRBV5-1	TRBJ2-3	.
TGTGCCAGCAGTTATCTCTCTGGGGCCAACGTCCTGACTTTC	CASSYLSGANVLTF	.	TRBV6-5	TRBJ2-6	.
TGTGCCAGCTCCATTAGGGACAGTAACACTGAAGCTTTCTTT	CASSIRDSNTEAFF	.	TRBV18	TRBJ1-1	TRBD1
TGTGCCAGCAGCGTAGTTGTGACTAGCGATCAGTATTTT	CASSVVVTSDQYF	few	TRBV9	TRBJ2-3	TRBD2
TGCAGCGTTGAACGGCGGTTGAACACTGAAGCTTTCTTT	CSVERRLNTEAFF	.	TRBV29-1	TRBJ1-1	.
TGTGCCAGCAGCCCAGGGACAGGTCTCTCCTACGAGCAGTACTTC	CASSPGTGLSYEQYF	few	TRBV5-8	TRBJ2-7	TRBD1
TGTGCCAGCACCCTCCTACAGCGGAACTCCTACGAGCAGTACTTC	CASTLLQRNSYEQYF	few	TRBV7-8	TRBJ2-7	.
TGCGCCAGCAGCTCCGGACAGGGCCCCTACGAGCAGTACTTC	CASSSGQGPYEQYF	.	TRBV4-3	TRBJ2-7	TRBD1
TGTGCCAGCAGCCCCGTCGGGGGGGGCACCTACAATGAGCAGTTCTTC	CASSPVGGGTYNEQFF	.	TRBV7-8	TRBJ2-1	TRBD2
TGTGCCAGCGAATACAGGGTTGGCTATAGAGGAGCTTTCTTT	CASEYRVGYRGAFF	.	TRBV25-1	TRBJ1-1	.
TGTGCCACCAGCCCACACAGACTAGCGCGCTCCTACAATGAGCAGTTCTTC	CATSPHRLARSYNEQFF	.	TRBV15	TRBJ2-1	TRBD2
TGTGCCAGCAGTTTATCGATAGCGGGAGGGATCTACGAGCAGTACTTC	CASSLSIAGGIYEQYF	few	TRBV28	TRBJ2-7	TRBD2
TGTGCCAGCAGCAAAAGCGGACGGAAGAAGGCTGAAGCTTTCTTT	CASSKSGRKKAEAFF	.	TRBV27	TRBJ1-1	.
TGTGCCAGCAGCTTAGGAGAGAGCTCCTACAATGAGCAGTTCTTC	CASSLGESSYNEQFF	few	TRBV7-2	TRBJ2-1	.
TGTGCCAGCAGCCCCCAAGCGGGCCTGAGCACAGATACGCAGTATTTT	CASSPQAGLSTDTQYF	.	TRBV7-2	TRBJ2-3	.
TGTGCCAGCAGCTTAGTGTCGCAGGGTGCAGATACGCAGTATTTT	CASSLVSQGADTQYF	.	TRBV7-2	TRBJ2-3	.
TGTGCCAGCACCCAAACTTCTAGCGGAGAGCTCAATGAGCAGTTCTTC	CASTQTSSGELNEQFF	few	TRBV28	TRBJ2-1	TRBD2
TGCGCCAGCAGCTTGGCCGACAACTACAATGAGCAGTTCTTC	CASSLADNYNEQFF	.	TRBV5-1	TRBJ2-1	.
TGTGCCAGCAGTTCTAACAGGGTTGGCTTTCTAGGCGATGGCTACACCTTC	CASSSNRVGFLGDGYTF	.	TRBV27	TRBJ1-2	.
TGTGCCAGCAGACCGCGACAGGGCGGGACAACCCAGTACTTC	CASRPRQGGTTQYF	few	TRBV6-5	TRBJ2-5	.
TGTGCCATCAGTGATTTGAGCGGGGCAGACCAAGAGACCCAGTACTTC	CAISDLSGADQETQYF	few	TRBV10-3	TRBJ2-5	TRBD2
TGTGCCAGCAGCGCGAACCCGGGACAGGGGGCATACGAGCAGTACTTC	CASSANPGQGAYEQYF	.	TRBV9	TRBJ2-7	TRBD1
TGTGGCGGGATCGCGAACACTGAAGCTTTCTTT	CGGIANTEAFF	few	TRBV30	TRBJ1-1	.
TGTGCCAGCAGCGCTAGCGGGAGGGCCATCACCGGGGAGCTGTTTTTT	CASSASGRAITGELFF	few	TRBV7-2	TRBJ2-2	TRBD2
TGTGCCAGCAGCTCCGACACCGATGAGCAGTTCTTC	CASSSDTDEQFF	.	TRBV7-2	TRBJ2-1	.
TGTGCCATCAGTGTCAGCTCCTACGAGCAGTACTTC	CAISVSSYEQYF	few	TRBV10-3	TRBJ2-7	.
TGCGCCAGCAGCTTGGGTGCGGGACGGACAACTTACAATGAGCAGTTCTTC	CASSLGAGRTTYNEQFF	.	TRBV5-1	TRBJ2-1	.
TGTGCCAGCAGCCGAGCGGGAGGGCCGCAGTATTTT	CASSRAGGPQYF	few	TRBV11-3	TRBJ2-3	TRBD2
TGCGCCAGCAGTCAATTAAGCCAGGGGGCGGGTGGCAATCAGCCCCAGCATTTT	CASSQLSQGAGGNQPQHF	.	TRBV23-1	TRBJ1-5	TRBD1
TGTGCCAGTAGTATAGCCGGGACAGTCGAGGCTTTCTTT	CASSIAGTVEAFF	.	TRBV19	TRBJ1-1	TRBD1
TGTGCCAGCAGTCCGCCGGGGACCCCCGGGGGAGGCTACACCTTC	CASSPPGTPGGGYTF	.	TRBV28	TRBJ1-2	.
TGTGCCAGCAGCCACGAAATGACAGTATACGAGCAGTACTTC	CASSHEMTVYEQYF	few	TRBV11-2	TRBJ2-7	.
TGTGCCAGCAGTTACTCTCCACCCGGGGCCGGGGAGCTGTTTTTT	CASSYSPPGAGELFF	few	TRBV6-5	TRBJ2-2	.
TGTGCCAGCAGTTGGGGCGGGGGGGGGTCCGATGAGCAGTTCTTC	CASSWGGGGSDEQFF	.	TRBV6-5	TRBJ2-1	TRBD2
TGTGCCAGCTACCGGGAGGCAGGGGTAGAGACCCAGTACTTC	CASYREAGVETQYF	few	TRBV28	TRBJ2-5	.
TGTGCCAGCAGCTTAGTAGTAGCGGGGAACCAAGAGACCCAGTACTTC	CASSLVVAGNQETQYF	.	TRBV7-8	TRBJ2-5	TRBD2
TGTGCCAGCTCACGGCTAGCGGGAGGTCGGGAGACCCAGTACTTC	CASSRLAGGRETQYF	few	TRBV18	TRBJ2-5	TRBD2
TGTGCCAGCAGCTTAGCGTCAAGGACTAGCGGGAGGTTCTCAGATACGCAGTATTTT	CASSLASRTSGRFSDTQYF	.	TRBV7-9	TRBJ2-3	TRBD2
TGTGCCAGCAGTCCCCACCACGGGGTACCTGAAGCTTTCTTT	CASSPHHGVPEAFF	.	TRBV28	TRBJ1-1	.
TGTGCCATCAGTGAACTCCACAGGGGTTCTAGCACAGATACGCAGTATTTT	CAISELHRGSSTDTQYF	few	TRBV10-3	TRBJ2-3	TRBD1
TGTGCCAGCAGCCAAAGGGGGCCGACTACTACTGAGCAGTTCTTC	CASSQRGPTTTEQFF	.	TRBV7-2	TRBJ2-1	TRBD1
TGTGCCAGCAGCTTGGCCCCCCATCCCTACAATGAGCAGTTCTTC	CASSLAPHPYNEQFF	.	TRBV5-6	TRBJ2-1	.
TGTGCCAGCAGCGGGACCTCTAGCGGGAGGGCCGCCGGGGAGCTGTTTTTT	CASSGTSSGRAAGELFF	.	TRBV4-2	TRBJ2-2	TRBD2
TGTGCCAGCAGCCTCGGCGTGGGACAGAGCAATCAGCCCCAGCATTTT	CASSLGVGQSNQPQHF	few	TRBV2	TRBJ1-5	TRBD1
TGTGCCTTTAGCGTCACAGATACGCAGTATTTT	CAFSVTDTQYF	.	TRBV30	TRBJ2-3	.
TGTGCCAGCAGCCCCCAGGACAGTATCTCCGGTGGCTACACCTTC	CASSPQDSISGGYTF	.	TRBV7-3	TRBJ1-2	.
TGTGCTGGGACTCGGCGTGGATCTTCCTACGAGCAGTACTTC	CAGTRRGSSYEQYF	.	TRBV30	TRBJ2-7	.